This T cell receptor beta chain was recorded in a study of somatic mutations in cytotoxic T cells in rheumatoid arthritis (TCRdb year 2017). With respect to the entire study: Peripheral blood (around 29 ml EDTA) was collected from patients immediately after diagnosis and before any treatment began. Some T-cell populations stained with V beta antibodies were sorted by flow on a FACSAria II or Sony SH800 to nearly 100% purity, with sorted V beta1+ cells additionally subjected to TCRB sequencing. To characterize clonality, the study used TCRB deep sequencing while asking whether somatic mutations are carried by expanded CD8+ T-cell clones in newly diagnosed, untreated rheumatoid arthritis. TCRB deep sequencing covered 65 patients with rheumatoid arthritis along with 20 healthy controls. Patient and control groups had essentially identical median ages.

The germline V gene specifies SGHNT as CDR1 and YENEEA as CDR2. At the junction V is shortened by 4 bases and J by 3 bases, with 9 bases in between. The CDR3 spans 13 residues, from the cysteine through the phenylalanine. The CDR3 DNA has 39 bases and is translated from base 1. Genomic DNA underwent TCRB CDR3 sequencing using the immunoSEQ assay. From the authors' description of their analysis: When patient CD8+ clones exceeding 1% were checked against published virus-specific TCRB sequences, only a few matched. Nothing other than productive TCRB rearrangements was included in the analyses. Defining a clone by its unique TCRB CDR3 sequence, the study calculated clonality as a productive clonality index derived from Shannon entropy. Repertoire overlap for a pair of samples was computed from each clone's template counts relative to total templates per sample. A correlation with a Spearman r of 0.55 to 0.75 was found between V-gene usage by flow cytometry and V-gene usage by TCRB sequencing. The source is immuneACCESS, and TCRdb retained only in-frame sequences with V and J called. Part of the clones is not carried over; for the studies checked, unresolved V genes explain less than half of this, and the remainder is unexplained. V and J calls and clone size are as listed in that table; D and trimming were resolved from the DNA. This sample has 15,000 to 20,000 clones in its table, and over 80% of those were observed once. The leading ten clones occupy roughly 9.4% of the sample.

On an AutoMACS, CD4+ and CD8+ cells were isolated via positive magnetic bead selection, and their purity was verified by flow cytometry. Clonal expansions were first screened by flow cytometry with a TCR V beta antibody panel, then characterized by TCRB deep sequencing of sorted CD8+ fractions. Ficoll-Paque PLUS density gradient separation was used to isolate peripheral blood mononuclear cells. Using Nucleospin Tissue or Tissue XS kits, DNA was extracted from CD4-enriched, CD8-enriched or PBMC samples, with quantification by a Qubit 2.0 fluorometer. As to this clone: Which antigen it targets is not known. Per-base quality was not reported, and no clone a single base away is much larger than it.

Results and caveats for the whole study, not just this receptor: CD8+ T-cell clonality did not differ significantly between rheumatoid arthritis patients and age-matched healthy controls. It was unknown which antigens the expanded CD8+ clones targeted, and their absence from virus-specific databases did not exclude viral specificity. Healthy controls showed no age-related increase in CD8+ clonality, whereas patients did (Spearman r ≈ 0.49). The finding that TRBV07 was slightly underrepresented in patients was left unadjusted for multiple comparisons. In about an eighth of the roughly 65 patients, more than 20% of CD8+ cells belonged to the largest CD8+ clone, while several identical CD8+ TCRB sequences were shared between blood and synovial fluid.

The source is an adult with rheumatoid arthritis. Source material: CD8+ T cells sorted from blood. The V gene is TRBV11-3 and the J gene is TRBJ1-1; no D segment can be confidently identified. The DNA reads as follows: TGTGCCAGCAGCTCTCGAGGTCACACTGAAGCTTTCTTT. It translates to CASSSRGHTEAFF.